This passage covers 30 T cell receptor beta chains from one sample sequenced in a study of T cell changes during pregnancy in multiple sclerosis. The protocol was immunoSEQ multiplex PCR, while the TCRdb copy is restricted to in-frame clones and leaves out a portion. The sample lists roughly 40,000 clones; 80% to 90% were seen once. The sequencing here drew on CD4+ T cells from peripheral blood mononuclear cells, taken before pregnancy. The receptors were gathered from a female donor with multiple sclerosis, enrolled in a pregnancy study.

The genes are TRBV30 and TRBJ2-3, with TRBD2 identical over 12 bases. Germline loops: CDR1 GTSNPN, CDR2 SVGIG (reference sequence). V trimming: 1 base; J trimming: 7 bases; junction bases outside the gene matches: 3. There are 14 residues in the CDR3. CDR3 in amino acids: CAWSELAGGYTQYF. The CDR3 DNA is TGTGCCTGGAGTGAACTAGCGGGAGGCTATACGCAGTATTTT.

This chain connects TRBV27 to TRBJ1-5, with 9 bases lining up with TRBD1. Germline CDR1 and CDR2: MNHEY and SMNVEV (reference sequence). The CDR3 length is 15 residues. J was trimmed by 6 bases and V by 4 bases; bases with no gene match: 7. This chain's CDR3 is CASSYGQGPSQPQHF. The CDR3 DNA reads TGTGCCAGCAGTTACGGACAGGGGCCCTCTCAGCCCCAGCATTTT.

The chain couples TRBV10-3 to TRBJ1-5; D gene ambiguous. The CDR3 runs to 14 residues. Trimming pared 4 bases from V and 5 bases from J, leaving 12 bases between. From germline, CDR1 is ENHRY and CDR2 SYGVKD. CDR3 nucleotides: TGTGCCATCAGTGTGGGCAGGCTGGATCAGCCCCAGCATTTT. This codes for CAISVGRLDQPQHF.

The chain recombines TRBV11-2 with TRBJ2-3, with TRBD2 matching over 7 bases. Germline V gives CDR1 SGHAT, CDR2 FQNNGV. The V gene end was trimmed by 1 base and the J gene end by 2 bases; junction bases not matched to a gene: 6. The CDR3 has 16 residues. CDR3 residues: CASSLVAAGLTDTQYF. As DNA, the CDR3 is TGTGCCAGCAGCTTAGTCGCAGCGGGACTCACAGATACGCAGTATTTT.

The CDR3 loop is CASSSHYEQYF. Written as DNA, the CDR3 is TGTGCCAGCAGCTCCCATTACGAGCAGTACTTC. The rearrangement joins TRBV7-9 to TRBJ2-7; D gene ambiguous. The CDR3 contains 11 residues. CDR1 is SEHNR, CDR2 FQNEAQ, per germline (reference sequence). Trimming left V 4 bases short and J 4 bases short, with 5 bases between. Based on the CDR3 plus reference TRBV7-9 and TRBJ2-7, the full variable domain is DTGVSQNPRHKITKRGQNVTFRCDPISEHNRLYWYRQTLGQGPEFLTYFQNEAQLEKSRLLSDRFSAERPKGSFSTLEIQRTEQGDSAMYLCASSSHYEQYFGPGTRLTVT.

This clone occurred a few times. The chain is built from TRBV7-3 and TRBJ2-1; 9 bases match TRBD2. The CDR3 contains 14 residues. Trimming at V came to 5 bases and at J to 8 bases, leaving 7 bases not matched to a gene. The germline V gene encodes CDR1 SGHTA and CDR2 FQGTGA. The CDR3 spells CASSRGGALDEQFF. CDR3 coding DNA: TGTGCCAGCAGCCGCGGGGGGGCCTTGGATGAGCAGTTCTTC.

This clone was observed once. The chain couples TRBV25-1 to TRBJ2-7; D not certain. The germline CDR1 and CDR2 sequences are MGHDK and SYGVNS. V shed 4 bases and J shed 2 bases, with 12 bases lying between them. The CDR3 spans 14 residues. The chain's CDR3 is CASSVRSAPYEQYF. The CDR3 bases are TGTGCCAGCAGTGTCCGGTCCGCTCCCTACGAGCAGTACTTC.

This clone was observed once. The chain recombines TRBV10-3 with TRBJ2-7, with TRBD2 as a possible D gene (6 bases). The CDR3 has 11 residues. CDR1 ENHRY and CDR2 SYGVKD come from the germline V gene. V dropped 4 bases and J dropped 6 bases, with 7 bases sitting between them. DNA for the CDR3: TGTGCCATCAGTGTGGGGGGCGAGCAGTACTTC. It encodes CAISVGGEQYF.

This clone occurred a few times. The CDR3 region has the DNA TGTGCCATGCAGGGAAGCCAAGGCGAAAAACTGTTTTTT. It codes for CAMQGSQGEKLFF. The chain links TRBV10-3 to TRBJ1-4; a weak D match, TRBD1 (5 bases). Germline V gene data show CDR1 as ENHRY and CDR2 as SYGVKD. V was pared by 9 bases and J by 8 bases, with 16 bases between. The CDR3 is 13 residues long.

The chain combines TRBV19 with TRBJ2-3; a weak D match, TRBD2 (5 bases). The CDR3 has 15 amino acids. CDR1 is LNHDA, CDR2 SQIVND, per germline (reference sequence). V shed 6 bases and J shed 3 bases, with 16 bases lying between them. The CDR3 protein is CASSSGLAGTDTQYF. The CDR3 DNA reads TGTGCCAGTAGCAGCGGTCTAGCTGGGACAGATACGCAGTATTTT.

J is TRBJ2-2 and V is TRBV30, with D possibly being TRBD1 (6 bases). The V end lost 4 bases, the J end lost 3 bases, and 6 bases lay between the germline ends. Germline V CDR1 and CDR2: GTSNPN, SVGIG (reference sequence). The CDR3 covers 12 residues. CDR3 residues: CAWNRDTGELFF. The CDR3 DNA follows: TGTGCCTGGAACAGGGACACCGGGGAGCTGTTTTTT.

The CDR3 region is CASSHLTDTTGNYGYTF. Written as DNA, the CDR3 is TGTGCCAGCAGCCACCTGACCGACACGACAGGGAACTATGGCTACACCTTC. J is TRBJ1-2 and V is TRBV4-2, with 7 positions matching TRBD1. The germline V gene has CDR1 LGHNA and CDR2 YNFKEQ. J was trimmed by 2 bases and V by 3 bases; bases with no gene match: 12. This CDR3 spans 17 amino acids.

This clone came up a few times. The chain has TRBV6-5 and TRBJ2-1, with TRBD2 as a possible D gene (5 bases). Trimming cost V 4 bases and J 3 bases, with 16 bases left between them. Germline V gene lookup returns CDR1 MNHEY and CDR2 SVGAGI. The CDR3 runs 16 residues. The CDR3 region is CASSWKDSTFYNEQFF. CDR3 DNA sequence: TGTGCCAGCAGTTGGAAGGACTCGACCTTCTACAATGAGCAGTTCTTC.

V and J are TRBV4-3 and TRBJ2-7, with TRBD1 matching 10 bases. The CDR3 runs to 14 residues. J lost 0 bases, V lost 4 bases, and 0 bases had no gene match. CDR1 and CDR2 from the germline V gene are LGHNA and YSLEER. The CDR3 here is CASSRTGGSYEQYF. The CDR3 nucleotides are TGCGCCAGCAGCCGGACAGGGGGCTCCTACGAGCAGTACTTC.

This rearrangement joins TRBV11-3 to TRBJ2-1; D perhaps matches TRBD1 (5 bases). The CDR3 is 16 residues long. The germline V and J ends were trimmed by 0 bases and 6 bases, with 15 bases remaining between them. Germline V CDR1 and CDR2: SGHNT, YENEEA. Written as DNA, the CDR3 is TGTGCCAGCAGCTTAGAGGGGCAGGTAGGCGTCAATGAGCAGTTCTTC. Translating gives CASSLEGQVGVNEQFF.

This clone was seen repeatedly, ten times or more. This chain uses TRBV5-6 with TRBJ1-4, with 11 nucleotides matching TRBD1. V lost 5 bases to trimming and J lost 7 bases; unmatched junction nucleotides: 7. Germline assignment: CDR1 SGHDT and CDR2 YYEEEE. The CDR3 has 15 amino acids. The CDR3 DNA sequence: TGTGCCAGCAGGCCATCCGGGACAGGGGGTGAAAAACTGTTTTTT. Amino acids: CASRPSGTGGEKLFF. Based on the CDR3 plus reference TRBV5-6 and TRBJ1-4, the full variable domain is DAGVTQSPTHLIKTRGQQVTLRCSPKSGHDTVSWYQQALGQGPQFIFQYYEEEERQRGNFPDRFSGHQFPNYSSELNVNALLLGDSALYLCASRPSGTGGEKLFFGSGTQLSVL.

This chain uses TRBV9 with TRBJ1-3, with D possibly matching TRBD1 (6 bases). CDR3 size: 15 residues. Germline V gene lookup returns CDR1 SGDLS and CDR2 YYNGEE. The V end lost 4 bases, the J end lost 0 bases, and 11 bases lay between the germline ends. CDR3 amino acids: CASSLRQDSGNTIYF. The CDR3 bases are TGTGCCAGCAGCCTCCGACAGGACTCTGGAAACACCATATATTTT.

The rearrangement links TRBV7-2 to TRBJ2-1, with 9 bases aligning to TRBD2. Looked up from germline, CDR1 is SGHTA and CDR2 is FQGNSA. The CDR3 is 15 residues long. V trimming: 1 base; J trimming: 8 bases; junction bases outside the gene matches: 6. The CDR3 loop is CASSLGGRALDEQFF. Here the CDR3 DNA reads TGTGCCAGCAGCTTAGGCGGGAGGGCCCTGGATGAGCAGTTCTTC.

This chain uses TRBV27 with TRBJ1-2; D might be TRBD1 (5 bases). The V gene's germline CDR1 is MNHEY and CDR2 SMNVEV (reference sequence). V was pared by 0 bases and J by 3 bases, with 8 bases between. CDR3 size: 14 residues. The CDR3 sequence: CASSLSWGDYGYTF. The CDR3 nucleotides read TGTGCCAGCAGTTTATCGTGGGGGGACTATGGCTACACCTTC.

This CDR3 is CASSLGSGRNYEQYF. In nucleotides, the CDR3 is TGTGCCAGCAGCTTAGGTAGCGGGAGAAACTACGAGCAGTACTTC. The V call is TRBV11-1, the J call TRBJ2-7; 9 positions agree with TRBD2. After removal of 1 base from V and 3 bases from J, the junction contained 4 bases not matched to a gene. CDR3 size: 15 residues. CDR1 and CDR2 from the germline V gene are SGHAT and FQDESV (reference sequence).

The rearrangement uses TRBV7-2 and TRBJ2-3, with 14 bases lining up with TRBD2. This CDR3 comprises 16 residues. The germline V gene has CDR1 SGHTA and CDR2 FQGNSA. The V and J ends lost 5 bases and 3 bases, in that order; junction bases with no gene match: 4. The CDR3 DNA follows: TGTGCCAGCAGCGGACTAGCGGGGGGCAGGACAGATACGCAGTATTTT. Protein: CASSGLAGGRTDTQYF.

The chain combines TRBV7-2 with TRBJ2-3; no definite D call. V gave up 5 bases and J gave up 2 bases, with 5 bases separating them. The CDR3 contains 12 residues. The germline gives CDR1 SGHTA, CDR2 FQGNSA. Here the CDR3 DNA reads TGTGCCAGCAGCCCCTACACAGATACGCAGTATTTT. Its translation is CASSPYTDTQYF.

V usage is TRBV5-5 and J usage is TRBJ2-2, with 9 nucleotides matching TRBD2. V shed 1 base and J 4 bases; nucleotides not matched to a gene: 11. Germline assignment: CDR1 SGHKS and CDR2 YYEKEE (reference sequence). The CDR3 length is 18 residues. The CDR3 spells CASSLRTSVGWGTGELFF. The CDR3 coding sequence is TGTGCCAGCAGCTTGAGGACTAGCGTCGGATGGGGCACCGGGGAGCTGTTTTTT. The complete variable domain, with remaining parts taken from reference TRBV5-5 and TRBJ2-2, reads DAGVTQSPTHLIKTRGQQVTLRCSPISGHKSVSWYQQVLGQGPQFIFQYYEKEERGRGNFPDRFSARQFPNYSSELNVNALLLGDSALYLCASSLRTSVGWGTGELFFGEGSRLTVL.

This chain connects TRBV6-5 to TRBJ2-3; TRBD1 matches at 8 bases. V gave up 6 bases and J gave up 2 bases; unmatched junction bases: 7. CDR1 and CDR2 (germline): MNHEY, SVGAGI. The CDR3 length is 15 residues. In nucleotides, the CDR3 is TGTGCCAGCAGCAAGGGGACAGGTCCCACAGATACGCAGTATTTT. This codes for CASSKGTGPTDTQYF.

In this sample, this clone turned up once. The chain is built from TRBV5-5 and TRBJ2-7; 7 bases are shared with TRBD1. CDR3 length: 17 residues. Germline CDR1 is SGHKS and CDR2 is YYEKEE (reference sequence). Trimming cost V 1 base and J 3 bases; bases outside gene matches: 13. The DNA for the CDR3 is TGTGCCAGCAGCTTGAGTGGCCTACGGGACAGCATCTACGAGCAGTACTTC. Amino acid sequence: CASSLSGLRDSIYEQYF. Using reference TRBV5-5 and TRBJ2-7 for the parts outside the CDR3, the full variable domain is DAGVTQSPTHLIKTRGQQVTLRCSPISGHKSVSWYQQVLGQGPQFIFQYYEKEERGRGNFPDRFSARQFPNYSSELNVNALLLGDSALYLCASSLSGLRDSIYEQYFGPGTRLTVT.

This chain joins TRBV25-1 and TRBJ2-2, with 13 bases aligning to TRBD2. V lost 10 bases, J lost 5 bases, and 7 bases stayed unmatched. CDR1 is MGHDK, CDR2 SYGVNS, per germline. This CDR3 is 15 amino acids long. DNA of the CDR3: TGTGCCACCGGACTAGCGGGAGATGGTACCGGGGAGCTGTTTTTT. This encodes CATGLAGDGTGELFF.

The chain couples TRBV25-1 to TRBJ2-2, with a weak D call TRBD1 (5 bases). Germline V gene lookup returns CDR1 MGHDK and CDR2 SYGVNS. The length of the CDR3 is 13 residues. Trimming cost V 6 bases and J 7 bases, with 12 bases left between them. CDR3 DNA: TGTGCCAGCAGATTACAGGATTACGGGGAGCTGTTTTTT. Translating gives CASRLQDYGELFF.

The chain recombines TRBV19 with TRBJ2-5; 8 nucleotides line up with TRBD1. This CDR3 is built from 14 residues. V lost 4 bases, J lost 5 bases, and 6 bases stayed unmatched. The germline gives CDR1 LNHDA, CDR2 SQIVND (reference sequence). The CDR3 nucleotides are TGTGCCAGTAGTAGGACAGGGTGGGGGGAGACCCAGTACTTC. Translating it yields CASSRTGWGETQYF.

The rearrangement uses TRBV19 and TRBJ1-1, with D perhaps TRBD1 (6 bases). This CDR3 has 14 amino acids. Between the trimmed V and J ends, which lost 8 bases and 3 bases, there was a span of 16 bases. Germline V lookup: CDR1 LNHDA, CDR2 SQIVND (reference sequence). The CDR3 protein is CASGTGRLDTEAFF. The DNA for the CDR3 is TGTGCCAGTGGTACAGGGAGGCTGGACACTGAAGCTTTCTTT.

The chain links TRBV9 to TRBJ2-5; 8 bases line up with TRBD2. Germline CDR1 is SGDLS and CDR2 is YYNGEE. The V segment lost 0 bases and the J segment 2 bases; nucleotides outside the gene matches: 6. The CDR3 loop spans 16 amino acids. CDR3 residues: CASSVGTGGVQETQYF. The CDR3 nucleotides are TGTGCCAGCAGCGTAGGTACGGGGGGGGTTCAAGAGACCCAGTACTTC. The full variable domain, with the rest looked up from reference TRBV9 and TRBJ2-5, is DSGVTQTPKHLITATGQRVTLRCSPRSGDLSVYWYQQSLDQGLQFLIQYYNGEERAKGNILERFSAQQFPDLHSELNLSSLELGDSALYFCASSVGTGGVQETQYFGPGTRLLVL.